This T cell receptor beta chain stems from a study of PD-L1 blockade in urothelial cancer. Study information: Blood was analyzed 3 weeks (second dose) and 6 weeks after treatment start. Blood gave a median around 140,000 T cells.

Every PCR received spiked-in synthetic TCR analog templates. Libraries were prepared by immunoSEQ multiplex PCR; TCRdb keeps only in-frame clonotypes and omits some of them. Of more than 45,000 clones listed, over 75% are singletons. Per germline, CDR1 SGHKS and CDR2 YYEKEE (reference sequence). The CDR3 is made up of 17 amino acids. Trimming cost V 1 base and J 1 base; bases outside gene matches: 10. The chain joins TRBV5-5 to TRBJ1-1; 7 bases map to TRBD1. The source was PBMCs, collected around atezolizumab (anti-PD-L1) treatment. The TCR sequence derives from a man aged 65-85 years with urothelial cancer. CDR3 amino acids: CASSLPGQQAKNTEAFF. The CDR3 DNA reads as TGTGCCAGCAGCTTGCCGGGACAGCAAGCAAAGAACACTGAAGCTTTCTTT.